The source of this T cell receptor beta chain is a study of metastatic and nonmetastatic thyroid tumors. As for the study in general: Samples came from malignant and benign thyroid patients, and repertoires were compared across blood and tumor or nodule tissue. Broader study findings: Reports indicated that malignant thyroid tumors showed significantly higher TCR beta diversity than benign nodules did, in blood and tumor.

No treatment had been given to any patient before thyroid surgery. TCRdb re-processed the PCR reads through MiXCR. The sample lists fewer than 15,000 clones, 20% to 25% occurring once. V was shortened by 4 bases and J by 3 bases, with 10 bases between the two germline ends. Germline loops: CDR1 MGHRA, CDR2 YSYEKL. The CDR3 loop spans 13 amino acids. This clone was recorded at least ten times. No antigen is known for it. The sequence came from a female donor with papillary thyroid cancer or a benign thyroid nodule (not recorded which). Some clones in this sample may be carry-over from other donors' samples. The sample was adjacent normal tissue. This chain connects TRBV4-1 to TRBJ2-7; D is unclear. This chain's CDR3 is CASSRNMGYEQYF. CDR3 nucleotides: TGCGCCAGCAGCCGCAACATGGGCTACGAGCAGTACTTC.